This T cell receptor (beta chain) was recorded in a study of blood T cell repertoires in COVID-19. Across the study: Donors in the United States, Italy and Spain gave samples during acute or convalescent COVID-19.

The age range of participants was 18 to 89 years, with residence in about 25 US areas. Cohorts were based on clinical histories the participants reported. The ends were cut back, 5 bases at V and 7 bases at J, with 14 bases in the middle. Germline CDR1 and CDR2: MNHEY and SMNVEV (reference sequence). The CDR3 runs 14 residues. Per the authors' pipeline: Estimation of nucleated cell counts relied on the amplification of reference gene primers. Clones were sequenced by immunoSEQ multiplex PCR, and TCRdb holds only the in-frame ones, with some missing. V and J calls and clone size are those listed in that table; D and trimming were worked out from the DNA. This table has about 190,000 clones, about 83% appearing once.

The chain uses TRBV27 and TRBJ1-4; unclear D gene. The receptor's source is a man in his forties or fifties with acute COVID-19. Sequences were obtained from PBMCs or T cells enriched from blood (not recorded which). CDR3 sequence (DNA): TGTGCCAGCAGTCATCTCGGGTCGGGTGAAAAACTGTTTTTT. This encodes CASSHLGSGEKLFF.